Each of the 15 T cell receptor beta chains below was sequenced from the same sample in a study of beta chain features in type 1 diabetes. Every bit of the isolated RNA underwent reverse transcription, so sequencing read expressed TCRB transcripts. Sequenced by immunoSEQ multiplex PCR; TCRdb stores in-frame clones only, minus some. The data contain some 40,000 clones, around 48% of them singletons. Sample: central memory CD4+ T cells from blood. These receptors were obtained from a woman aged 18-35 years in good health.

This clone was observed once. Written as DNA, the CDR3 is TGCAGCGTTGTCCAGGGGGCCACCGGGGAGCTGTTTTTT. Protein: CSVVQGATGELFF. This chain connects TRBV29-1 to TRBJ2-2; 8 bases agree with TRBD1. Trimming cost V 4 bases and J 4 bases; bases outside gene matches: 2. CDR3 length: 13 residues. Germline V gives CDR1 SQVTM, CDR2 ANQGSEA.

This clone was observed a handful of times. The chain combines TRBV10-3 with TRBJ1-2; D unresolved. The CDR3 has 13 residues. V lost 7 bases, J lost 8 bases, and 17 bases lay in between. The V gene's germline CDR1 is ENHRY and CDR2 SYGVKD. DNA of the CDR3: TGTGCCATCAAGGCCTGGGCGGGTGGAGGCTACACCTTC. It translates to CAIKAWAGGGYTF.

The chain combines TRBV5-4 with TRBJ2-1, with 8 bases lining up with TRBD2. The CDR3 is made up of 13 amino acids. In germline, CDR1 is SGHNT, CDR2 YYREEE (reference sequence). Losses at the gene ends were 4 bases for V and 10 bases for J; bases not matched to a gene: 7. CDR3 protein: CASSPRTSREQFF. CDR3 DNA sequence: TGTGCCAGCAGCCCACGGACTAGCAGGGAGCAGTTCTTC.

This clone showed up just a few times. The rearrangement joins TRBV2 to TRBJ2-3, with 7 bases matching TRBD2. The J segment lost 0 bases and the V segment lost 6 bases, leaving 6 bases of the junction unmatched. The CDR3 runs 15 residues. Germline CDR1 is SNHLY and CDR2 is FYNNEI. The CDR3 DNA follows: TGTGCCAGCAGCGGAACGGGACTAAGCACAGATACGCAGTATTTT. This codes for CASSGTGLSTDTQYF.

V is TRBV7-2 and J is TRBJ1-1, with TRBD1 matching over 7 bases. The length of the CDR3 is 14 residues. CDR1 is SGHTA, CDR2 FQGNSA, per germline. J gave up 1 base and V 5 bases, and 4 bases lay outside the gene matches. The CDR3 sequence is CASSLDRANTEAFF. The DNA for the CDR3 is TGTGCCAGCAGCCTAGACAGGGCGAACACTGAAGCTTTCTTT.

This clone was observed a few times. The V gene is TRBV6-1, the J gene TRBJ2-7; perhaps TRBD2 as D (5 bases). The CDR3 sequence is 12 residues long. Trimming left V 4 bases short and J 8 bases short, with 12 bases between. CDR1 and CDR2 (germline): MNHNS, SASEGT. CDR3 in DNA: TGTGCCAGCAGTGGCCCACTAGTGAAGCAGTACTTC. It translates to CASSGPLVKQYF.

This rearrangement joins TRBV4-2 to TRBJ2-1; 8 bases agree with TRBD2. Germline assignment: CDR1 LGHNA and CDR2 YNFKEQ. With 0 bases clipped from V and 7 bases from J, the junction kept 8 bases outside the gene matches. This CDR3 is built from 16 residues. CDR3 DNA: TGTGCCAGCAGCCAAGAGGCGGGAGGTTTTGGTAATGAGCAGTTCTTC. It specifies CASSQEAGGFGNEQFF.

The sample holds a few counts of this clone. This chain joins TRBV9 and TRBJ2-2, with 7 bases fitting TRBD2. The length of the CDR3 is 15 residues. Per the germline V gene, CDR1 is SGDLS and CDR2 is YYNGEE. V shed 6 bases and J 6 bases; nucleotides not matched to a gene: 11. CDR3 nucleotide sequence: TGTGCCAGCAAGGGGACCGGGGGGATGGCCGGGGAGCTGTTTTTT. Its translation: CASKGTGGMAGELFF.

J is TRBJ2-2 and V is TRBV5-1; TRBD2 agrees at 12 bases. The CDR3 is 19 residues long. Losses at the gene ends were 4 bases for V and 4 bases for J; bases not matched to a gene: 14. CDR1 and CDR2 (germline): SGHRS, YFSETQ. CDR3 bases: TGCGCCAGCAGCCCTCTGATAGGACTAGCGGGAAGGGGCACCGGGGAGCTGTTTTTT. Amino acid sequence: CASSPLIGLAGRGTGELFF.

The DNA for the CDR3 is TGTGCCAGCAGGGGGACAGGCTCCTACAATGAGCAGTTCTTC. This codes for CASRGTGSYNEQFF. The chain carries TRBV27 and TRBJ2-1, with 8 bases lining up with TRBD1. The CDR3 has 14 amino acids. Germline loops: CDR1 MNHEY, CDR2 SMNVEV (reference sequence). V dropped 6 bases and J dropped 0; count of bases not matched to a gene: 1.

This clone turned up a few times. The chain recombines TRBV5-4 with TRBJ1-1; tentative D call: TRBD1 (5 bases). The CDR3 has 14 amino acids. Germline V gene data show CDR1 as SGHNT and CDR2 as YYREEE (reference sequence). Deletions cut 0 bases from V and 5 bases from J, with 11 bases between. In DNA, the CDR3 is TGTGCCAGCAGCTTGGTACAGGCTGCAACTGAAGCTTTCTTT. Its protein product is CASSLVQAATEAFF.

In this sample, this clone turned up once. The rearrangement links TRBV5-1 to TRBJ1-4; 8 bases are shared with TRBD1. Unmatched junction bases numbered 0, after V lost 4 bases and J lost 1 base. Germline loops: CDR1 SGHRS, CDR2 YFSETQ. There are 14 residues in the CDR3. The CDR3: CASSTGGTNEKLFF. DNA for the CDR3: TGCGCCAGCAGCACAGGGGGAACTAATGAAAAACTGTTTTTT. The full variable domain, in which reference TRBV5-1 and TRBJ1-4 provide the parts outside the CDR3, is KAGVTQTPRYLIKTRGQQVTLSCSPISGHRSVSWYQQTPGQGLQFLFEYFSETQRNKGNFPGRFSGRQFSNSRSEMNVSTLELGDSALYLCASSTGGTNEKLFFGSGTQLSVL.

CDR3 amino acids: CSVGTSGGFTDTQYF. Written as DNA, the CDR3 is TGCAGCGTTGGGACTAGCGGGGGGTTCACAGATACGCAGTATTTT. The J gene is TRBJ2-3, the V gene TRBV29-1; 14 bases match TRBD2. Germline trimming cut 4 bases from V and 2 bases from J; bases unmatched to any gene: 2. This CDR3 contains 15 residues. Germline CDR1 SQVTM, CDR2 ANQGSEA.

The rearrangement uses TRBV6-5 and TRBJ1-3; D uncertain. Germline lookup yields CDR1 MNHEY and CDR2 SVGAGI. The CDR3 spans 11 residues. Trimming removed 8 bases at V and 4 bases at J, with 6 bases between. CDR3 sequence (DNA): TGTGCCAGCCAGCGGGGAAACACCATATATTTT. Translated, it gives CASQRGNTIYF.

V is TRBV10-3 and J is TRBJ1-1; no clear D. This CDR3 has 18 residues. V was trimmed by 0 bases and J by 3 bases, leaving 20 bases between them. Germline V gene lookup returns CDR1 ENHRY and CDR2 SYGVKD. This chain's CDR3 is CAISESILGEASYTEAFF. The CDR3 DNA reads TGTGCCATCAGTGAGTCAATATTGGGTGAAGCGTCGTACACTGAAGCTTTCTTT.